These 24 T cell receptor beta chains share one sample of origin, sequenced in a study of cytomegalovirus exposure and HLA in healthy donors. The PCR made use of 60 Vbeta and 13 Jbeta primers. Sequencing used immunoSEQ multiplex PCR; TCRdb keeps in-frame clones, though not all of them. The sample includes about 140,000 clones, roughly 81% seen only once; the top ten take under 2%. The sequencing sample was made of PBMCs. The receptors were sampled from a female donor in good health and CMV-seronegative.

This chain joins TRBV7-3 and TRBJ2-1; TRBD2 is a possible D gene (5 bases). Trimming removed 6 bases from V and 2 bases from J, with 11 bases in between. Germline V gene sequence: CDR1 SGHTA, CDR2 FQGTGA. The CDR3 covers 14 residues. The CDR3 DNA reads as TGTGCCAGCAGGTGGACTCGGCCCTACAATGAGCAGTTCTTC. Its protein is CASRWTRPYNEQFF.

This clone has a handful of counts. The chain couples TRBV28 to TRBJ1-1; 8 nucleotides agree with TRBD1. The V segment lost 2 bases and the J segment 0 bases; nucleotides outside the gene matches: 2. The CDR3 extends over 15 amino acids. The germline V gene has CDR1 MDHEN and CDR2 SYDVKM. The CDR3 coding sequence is TGTGCCAGCAGTTTAGACAGGGGAATGAACACTGAAGCTTTCTTT. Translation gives CASSLDRGMNTEAFF.

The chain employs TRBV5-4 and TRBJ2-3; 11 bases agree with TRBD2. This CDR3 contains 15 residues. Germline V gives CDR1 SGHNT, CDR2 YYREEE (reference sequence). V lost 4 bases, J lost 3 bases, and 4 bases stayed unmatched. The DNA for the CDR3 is TGTGCCAGCAGCCCCCGGACTAGCGGGACAGATACGCAGTATTTT. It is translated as CASSPRTSGTDTQYF. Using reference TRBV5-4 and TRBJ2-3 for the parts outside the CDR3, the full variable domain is ETGVTQSPTHLIKTRGQQVTLRCSSQSGHNTVSWYQQALGQGPQFIFQYYREEENGRGNFPPRFSGLQFPNYSSELNVNALELDDSALYLCASSPRTSGTDTQYFGPGTRLTVL.

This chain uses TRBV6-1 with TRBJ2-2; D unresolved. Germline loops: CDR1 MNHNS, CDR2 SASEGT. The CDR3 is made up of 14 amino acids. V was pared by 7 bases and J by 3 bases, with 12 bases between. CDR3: CASNQRTYTGELFF. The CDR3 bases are TGTGCCAGCAATCAGCGAACCTACACCGGGGAGCTGTTTTTT.

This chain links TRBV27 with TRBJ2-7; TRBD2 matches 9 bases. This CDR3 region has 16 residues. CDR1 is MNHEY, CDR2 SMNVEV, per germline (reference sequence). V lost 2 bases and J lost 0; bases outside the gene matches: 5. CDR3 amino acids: CASSLAGGTPSYEQYF. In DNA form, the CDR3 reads TGTGCCAGCAGTTTAGCGGGAGGGACGCCCTCCTACGAGCAGTACTTC.

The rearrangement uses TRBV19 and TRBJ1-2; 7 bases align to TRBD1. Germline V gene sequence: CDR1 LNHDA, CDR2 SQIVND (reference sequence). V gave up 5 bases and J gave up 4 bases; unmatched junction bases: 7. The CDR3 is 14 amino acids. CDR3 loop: CASSLSGTVYGYTF. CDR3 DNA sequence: TGTGCCAGTAGTCTCTCCGGGACAGTCTATGGCTACACCTTC. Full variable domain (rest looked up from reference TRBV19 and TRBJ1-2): DGGITQSPKYLFRKEGQNVTLSCEQNLNHDAMYWYRQDPGQGLRLIYYSQIVNDFQKGDIAEGYSVSREKKESFPLTVTSAQKNPTAFYLCASSLSGTVYGYTFGSGTRLTVV.

DNA for the CDR3: TGTGCCAGCAGCTCAATTCCAAAAGAGACCCAGTACTTC. Translating gives CASSSIPKETQYF. V gene TRBV7-3 combines with J gene TRBJ2-5; D gene unclear. The germline V gene encodes CDR1 SGHTA and CDR2 FQGTGA. CDR3 size: 13 residues. V was trimmed by 4 bases and J by 3 bases, leaving 9 bases between them.

This CDR3 reads CATSTGATWTGGGGEQYF. The CDR3 DNA is TGTGCCACCAGCACAGGGGCCACTTGGACAGGGGGAGGGGGCGAGCAGTACTTC. The chain recombines TRBV15 with TRBJ2-7, with 10 bases lining up with TRBD1. Germline V lookup: CDR1 LNHNV, CDR2 YYDKDF (reference sequence). J gave up 6 bases and V 4 bases, and 18 bases lay outside the gene matches. CDR3 size: 18 residues.

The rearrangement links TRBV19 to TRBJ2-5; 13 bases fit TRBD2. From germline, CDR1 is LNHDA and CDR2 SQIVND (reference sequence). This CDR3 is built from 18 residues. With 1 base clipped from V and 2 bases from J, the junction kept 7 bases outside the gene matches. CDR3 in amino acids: CASSIAYGTSGKQETQYF. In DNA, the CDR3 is TGTGCCAGTAGTATAGCCTACGGGACTAGCGGGAAGCAAGAGACCCAGTACTTC. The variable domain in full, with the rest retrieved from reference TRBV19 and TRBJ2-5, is DGGITQSPKYLFRKEGQNVTLSCEQNLNHDAMYWYRQDPGQGLRLIYYSQIVNDFQKGDIAEGYSVSREKKESFPLTVTSAQKNPTAFYLCASSIAYGTSGKQETQYFGPGTRLLVL.

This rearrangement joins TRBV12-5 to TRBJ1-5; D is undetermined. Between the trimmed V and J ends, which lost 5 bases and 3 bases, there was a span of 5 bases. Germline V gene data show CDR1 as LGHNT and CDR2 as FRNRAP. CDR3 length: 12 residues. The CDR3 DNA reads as TGTGCTAGTGGTCAAAACAATCAGCCCCAGCATTTT. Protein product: CASGQNNQPQHF.

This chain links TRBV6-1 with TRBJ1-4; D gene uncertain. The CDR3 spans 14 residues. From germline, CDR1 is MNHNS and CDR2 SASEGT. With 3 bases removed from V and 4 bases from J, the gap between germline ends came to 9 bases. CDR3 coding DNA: TGTGCCAGCAGTGAGCACTCTGGTAATGAAAAACTGTTTTTT. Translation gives CASSEHSGNEKLFF.

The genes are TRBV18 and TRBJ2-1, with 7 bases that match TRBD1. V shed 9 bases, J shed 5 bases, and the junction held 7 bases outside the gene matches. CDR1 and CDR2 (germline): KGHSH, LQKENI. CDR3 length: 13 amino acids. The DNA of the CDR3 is TGTGCCAGTACAACAGGGGCTAACAATGAGCAGTTCTTC. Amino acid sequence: CASTTGANNEQFF. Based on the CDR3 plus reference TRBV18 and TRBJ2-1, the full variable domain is NAGVMQNPRHLVRRRGQEARLRCSPMKGHSHVYWYRQLPEEGLKFMVYLQKENIIDESGMPKERFSAEFPKEGPSILRIQQVVRGDSAAYFCASTTGANNEQFFGPGTRLTVL.

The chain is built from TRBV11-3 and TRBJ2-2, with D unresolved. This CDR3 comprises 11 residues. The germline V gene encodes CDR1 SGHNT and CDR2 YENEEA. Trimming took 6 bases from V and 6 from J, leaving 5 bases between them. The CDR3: CASRASGELFF. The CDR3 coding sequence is TGTGCCAGCAGGGCTTCCGGGGAGCTGTTTTTT.

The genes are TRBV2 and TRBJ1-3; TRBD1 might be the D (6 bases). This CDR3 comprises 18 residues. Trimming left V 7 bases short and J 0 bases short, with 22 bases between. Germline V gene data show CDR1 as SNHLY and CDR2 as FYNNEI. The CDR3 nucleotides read TGTGCCAGCACCCGGGGCCGGGGCAGGGGAAGCTCTGGAAACACCATATATTTT. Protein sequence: CASTRGRGRGSSGNTIYF.

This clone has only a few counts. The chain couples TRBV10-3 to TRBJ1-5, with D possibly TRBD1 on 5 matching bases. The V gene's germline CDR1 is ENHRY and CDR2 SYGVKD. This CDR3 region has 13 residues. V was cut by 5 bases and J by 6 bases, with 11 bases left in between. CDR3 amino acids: CAISSGVGQPQHF. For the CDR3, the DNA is TGTGCCATCAGTTCGGGGGTTGGTCAGCCCCAGCATTTT.

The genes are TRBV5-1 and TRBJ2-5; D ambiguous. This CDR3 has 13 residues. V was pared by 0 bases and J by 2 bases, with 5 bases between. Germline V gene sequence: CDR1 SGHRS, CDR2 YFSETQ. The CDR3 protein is CASSLDSQETQYF. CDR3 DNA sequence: TGCGCCAGCAGCTTGGACTCTCAAGAGACCCAGTACTTC.

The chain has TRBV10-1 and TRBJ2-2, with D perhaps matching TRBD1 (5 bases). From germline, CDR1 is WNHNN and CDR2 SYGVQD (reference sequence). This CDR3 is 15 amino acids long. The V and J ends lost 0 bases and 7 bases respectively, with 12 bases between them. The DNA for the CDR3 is TGCGCCAGCAGTGAGTCTGGGCAGGGCCACGGGGAGCTGTTTTTT. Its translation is CASSESGQGHGELFF.

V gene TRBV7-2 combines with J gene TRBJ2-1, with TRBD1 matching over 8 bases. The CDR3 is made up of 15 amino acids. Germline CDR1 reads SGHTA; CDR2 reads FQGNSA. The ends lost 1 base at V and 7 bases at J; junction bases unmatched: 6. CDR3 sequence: CASSLVSGGGNEQFF. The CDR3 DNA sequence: TGTGCCAGCAGCTTAGTATCAGGGGGCGGGAATGAGCAGTTCTTC.

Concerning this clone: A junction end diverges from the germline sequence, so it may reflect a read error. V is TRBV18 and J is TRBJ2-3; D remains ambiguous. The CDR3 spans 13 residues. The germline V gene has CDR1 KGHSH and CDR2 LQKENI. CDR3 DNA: TGTGCCAGCTCCCCACCCCAGGCGGATACGCAGTATTTT. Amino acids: CASSPPQADTQYF.

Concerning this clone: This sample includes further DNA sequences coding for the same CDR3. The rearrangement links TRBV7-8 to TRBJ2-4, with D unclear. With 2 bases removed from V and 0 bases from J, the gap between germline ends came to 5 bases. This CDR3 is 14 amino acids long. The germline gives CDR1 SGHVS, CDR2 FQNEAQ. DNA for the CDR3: TGTGCCAGCAGCTTATCTATAGCCAAAAACATTCAGTACTTC. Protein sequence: CASSLSIAKNIQYF. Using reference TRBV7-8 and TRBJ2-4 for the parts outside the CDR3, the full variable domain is GAGVSQSPRYKVAKRGQDVALRCDPISGHVSLFWYQQALGQGPEFLTYFQNEAQLDKSGLPSDRFFAERPEGSVSTLKIQRTQQEDSAVYLCASSLSIAKNIQYFGAGTRLSVL.

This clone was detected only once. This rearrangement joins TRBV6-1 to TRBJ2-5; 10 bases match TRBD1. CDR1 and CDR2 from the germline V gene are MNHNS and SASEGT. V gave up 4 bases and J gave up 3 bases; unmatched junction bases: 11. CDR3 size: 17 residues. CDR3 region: CASSATAGTGVEETQYF. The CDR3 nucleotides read TGTGCCAGCAGTGCAACAGCCGGGACAGGGGTTGAAGAGACCCAGTACTTC.

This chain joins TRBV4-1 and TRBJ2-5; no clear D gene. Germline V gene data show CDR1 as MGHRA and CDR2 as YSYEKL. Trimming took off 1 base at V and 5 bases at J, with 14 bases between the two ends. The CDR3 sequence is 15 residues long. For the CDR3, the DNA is TGCGCCAGCAGCCAAGGAGCTTGGTCGAGCGAGACCCAGTACTTC. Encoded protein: CASSQGAWSSETQYF.

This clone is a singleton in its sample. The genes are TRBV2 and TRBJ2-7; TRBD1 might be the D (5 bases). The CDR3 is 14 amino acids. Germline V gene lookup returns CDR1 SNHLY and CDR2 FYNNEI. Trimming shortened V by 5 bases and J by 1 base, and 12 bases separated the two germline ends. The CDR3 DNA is TGTGCCAGCAGTACCCGACAGAATTCCTACGAGCAGTACTTC. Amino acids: CASSTRQNSYEQYF.

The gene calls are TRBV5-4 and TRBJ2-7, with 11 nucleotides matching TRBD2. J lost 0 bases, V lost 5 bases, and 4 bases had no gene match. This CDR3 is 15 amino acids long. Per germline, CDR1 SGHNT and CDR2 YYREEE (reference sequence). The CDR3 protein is CASRPTSGSSYEQYF. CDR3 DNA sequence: TGTGCCAGCAGACCTACTAGCGGGAGCTCCTACGAGCAGTACTTC.